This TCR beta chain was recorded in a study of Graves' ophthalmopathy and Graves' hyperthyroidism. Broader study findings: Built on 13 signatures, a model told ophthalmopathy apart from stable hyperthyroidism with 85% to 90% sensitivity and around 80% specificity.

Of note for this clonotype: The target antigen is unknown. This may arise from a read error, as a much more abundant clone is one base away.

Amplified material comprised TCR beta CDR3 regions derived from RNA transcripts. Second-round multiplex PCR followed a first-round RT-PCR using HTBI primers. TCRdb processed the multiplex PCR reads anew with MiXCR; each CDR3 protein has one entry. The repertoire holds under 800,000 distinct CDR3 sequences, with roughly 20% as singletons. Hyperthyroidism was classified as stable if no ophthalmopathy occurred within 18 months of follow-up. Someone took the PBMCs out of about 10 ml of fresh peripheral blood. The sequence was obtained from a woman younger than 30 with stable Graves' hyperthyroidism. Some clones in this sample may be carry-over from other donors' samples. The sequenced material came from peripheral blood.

CDR3: CASRRVGGTEACF. The CDR3 nucleotides are TGTGCCAGCAGGCGGGTGGGGGGAACTGAAGCTTGCTTT. The rearrangement joins TRBV12-3 or TRBV12-4 to TRBJ1-1; possibly TRBD1 for D (5 bases). CDR3 size: 13 residues.